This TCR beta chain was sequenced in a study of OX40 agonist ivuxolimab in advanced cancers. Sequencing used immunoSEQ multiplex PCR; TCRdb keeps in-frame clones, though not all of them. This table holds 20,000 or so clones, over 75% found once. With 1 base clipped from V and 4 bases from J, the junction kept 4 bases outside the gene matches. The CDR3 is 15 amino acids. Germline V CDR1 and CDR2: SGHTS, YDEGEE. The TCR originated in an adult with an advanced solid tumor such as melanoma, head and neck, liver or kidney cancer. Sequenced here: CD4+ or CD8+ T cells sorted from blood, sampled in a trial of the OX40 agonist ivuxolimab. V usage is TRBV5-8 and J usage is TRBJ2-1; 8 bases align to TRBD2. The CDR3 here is CASSLIGGGYNEQFF. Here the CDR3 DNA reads TGTGCCAGCAGCTTGATCGGGGGGGGATACAATGAGCAGTTCTTC.